The 29 T cell receptor beta chains below all came from one sample that was sequenced in a study of T cell responses to AZD1222 COVID-19 vaccine (dated by TCRdb to the early 2020s). The library was built by means of the immunoSEQ multiplex PCR assay. TCRdb took this table from immuneACCESS and kept in-frame rearrangements with V and J called. Such tables lack part of the clones; where checked against another copy, unresolved V genes explain under half of the gap, and the rest is unexplained. The sample table records roughly 120,000 clones; 75% to 95% of these occur just once. The ten largest clones represent around 3.8% of the sample. What the time point label conveys for this sample: about 28 days (+/-7) after the second vaccine dose. Sample treatment or condition, as interpreted from the label and publication: meningococcal conjugate vaccine given as trial control. Sample: peripheral blood, taken 28 days after the second dose of the MenACWY control vaccine. These receptors originate from an adult who received the MenACWY meningococcal vaccine as a control.

The CDR3 coding sequence is TGTGCCAGCAGCTTAGAGGGGGGTAGGCCGGGTACGCAGTATTTT. The encoded protein is CASSLEGGRPGTQYF. The V and J genes are TRBV11-2 and TRBJ2-3, with a possible D match to TRBD2 (6 bases). V was pared by 0 bases and J by 8 bases, with 15 bases between. The CDR3 is 15 amino acids. Germline-derived CDR1 and CDR2 are SGHAT and FQNNGV.

The chain couples TRBV19 to TRBJ2-3, with D unclear. Germline V gives CDR1 LNHDA, CDR2 SQIVND (reference sequence). This CDR3 is built from 10 residues. For the CDR3, the DNA is TGTCCCCCCCCCGAGCAATCGCAGTATTTT. Encoded protein: CPPPEQSQYF.

The genes are TRBV9 and TRBJ2-5; 10 positions match TRBD1. The V gene's germline CDR1 is SGDLS and CDR2 YYNGEE. This CDR3 has 16 residues. J was trimmed by 5 bases and V by 4 bases; bases with no gene match: 11. CDR3 nucleotides: TGTGCCAGCAGCTTGGGGGGGACAGGGGTTTTTGAGACCCAGTACTTC. Translation gives CASSLGGTGVFETQYF.

This chain uses TRBV6-2 or TRBV6-3 with TRBJ1-6; 9 bases fit TRBD1. V gave up 5 bases and J gave up 7 bases; unmatched junction bases: 3. The germline V gene has CDR1 MNHEY and CDR2 SVGEGT. The CDR3 has 14 residues. The CDR3 DNA sequence: TGTGCCAGCAGTCGGACAGGGGACAATTCACCCCTCCACTTT. The encoded protein is CASSRTGDNSPLHF.

The chain combines TRBV6-5 with TRBJ1-1, with 8 bases matching TRBD1. The CDR3 spans 14 residues. J lost 6 bases, V lost 2 bases, and 5 bases had no gene match. In germline, CDR1 is MNHEY, CDR2 SVGAGI. Written as DNA, the CDR3 is TGTGCCAGCAGTTACAGGCAGGGGGCGGCTGAAGCTTTCTTT. This encodes CASSYRQGAAEAFF.

The chain uses TRBV19 and TRBJ2-3, with D possibly TRBD1 on 6 matching bases. The CDR3 sequence is 14 residues long. In germline, CDR1 is LNHDA, CDR2 SQIVND (reference sequence). V was clipped by 2 bases and J by 3 bases, with 9 bases between them. The CDR3 protein is CASSIQGKTDTQYF. The CDR3 DNA reads TGTGCCAGTAGTATACAGGGGAAGACAGATACGCAGTATTTT.

The V gene is TRBV11-2, the J gene TRBJ2-2; D tentatively fits TRBD1 or TRBD2 (5 bases each). Germline CDR1 reads SGHAT; CDR2 reads FQNNGV. CDR3 length: 15 residues. V lost 8 bases to trimming and J lost 3 bases, with 16 bases between them. The CDR3 DNA is TGTGCCAGCGACGCCGGGACCGACTACACCGGGGAGCTGTTTTTT. This gives the protein CASDAGTDYTGELFF.

The chain uses TRBV3-1 (or the pseudogene TRBV3-2) and TRBJ2-7; the D gene could be TRBD1 or TRBD2 (6 bases each). Trimming pared 1 base from V and 4 bases from J, leaving 11 bases between. In germline, CDR1 is LGHDT, CDR2 YNNKEL (reference sequence). There are 14 residues in the CDR3. The CDR3 region has the DNA TGTGCCAGCAGCCAAGTCCAGGGGAGGTACGAGCAGTACTTC. It translates to CASSQVQGRYEQYF.

The chain has TRBV7-3 and TRBJ2-7; D is undetermined. The CDR3 covers 12 residues. Germline values: CDR1 SGHTA, CDR2 FQGTGA. V was clipped by 4 bases and J by 5 bases, with 9 bases between them. CDR3 coding DNA: TGTGCCAGCAGCTACCGTGGTGACGAGCAGTACTTC. This sequence encodes CASSYRGDEQYF.

The rearrangement joins TRBV27 to TRBJ1-6; perhaps TRBD1 as D (5 bases). The CDR3 contains 15 residues. In germline, CDR1 is MNHEY, CDR2 SMNVEV (reference sequence). V lost 4 bases, J lost 6 bases, and 13 bases lay in between. CDR3: CASSSGTDFNSPLHF. DNA for the CDR3: TGTGCCAGCAGTTCCGGGACGGACTTTAATTCACCCCTCCACTTT.

The chain links TRBV27 to TRBJ1-2; 8 nucleotides line up with TRBD1. The germline V gene encodes CDR1 MNHEY and CDR2 SMNVEV (reference sequence). V shed 1 base and J 5 bases; nucleotides not matched to a gene: 12. This CDR3 spans 17 amino acids. This CDR3 reads CASSLFHGAGGAYGYTF. The DNA of the CDR3 is TGTGCCAGCAGTTTATTCCACGGGGCAGGGGGCGCGTATGGCTACACCTTC.

The CDR3 here is CASSPSPYSNQPQHF. The CDR3 DNA sequence: TGTGCCAGCAGCCCCAGCCCGTATAGCAATCAGCCCCAGCATTTT. The chain combines TRBV27 with TRBJ1-5, with D hard to call. CDR1 MNHEY and CDR2 SMNVEV come from the germline V gene (reference sequence). The CDR3 has 15 amino acids. With 6 bases removed from V and 0 bases from J, the gap between germline ends came to 12 bases.

This chain uses TRBV6-1 with TRBJ1-3, with D unresolved. CDR1 is MNHNS and CDR2 is SASEGT in the germline V gene. V was trimmed by 2 bases and J by 9 bases, leaving 11 bases between them. The length of the CDR3 is 13 residues. CDR3 coding DNA: TGTGCCAGCAGTGAACGGCTGGGTGGCACCATATATTTT. It specifies CASSERLGGTIYF.

This sequence joins TRBV6-4 and TRBJ2-2, with 7 positions matching TRBD1. J was trimmed by 3 bases and V by 7 bases; bases with no gene match: 5. Per the germline V gene, CDR1 is MRHNA and CDR2 is SNTAGT. This CDR3 is 14 amino acids long. CDR3 sequence (DNA): TGTGCCAGCAAAAGAGGACAGGACACCGGGGAGCTGTTTTTT. It encodes CASKRGQDTGELFF.

The V and J genes are TRBV28 and TRBJ1-1, with 9 positions matching TRBD1. The J segment lost 2 bases and the V segment lost 5 bases, leaving 6 bases of the junction unmatched. Germline lookup yields CDR1 MDHEN and CDR2 SYDVKM. The CDR3 sequence is 15 residues long. DNA of the CDR3: TGTGCCAGCAGTCCCAAACAGGGGGCCAACACTGAAGCTTTCTTT. Amino acids: CASSPKQGANTEAFF.

V gene TRBV5-6 combines with J gene TRBJ2-7, with TRBD1 identical over 7 bases. The germline CDR1 and CDR2 sequences are SGHDT and YYEEEE. The CDR3 has 13 residues. The V segment lost 6 bases and the J segment 2 bases; nucleotides outside the gene matches: 5. CDR3 region: CASNTGTAYEQYF. The CDR3 DNA reads as TGTGCCAGCAACACCGGGACAGCCTACGAGCAGTACTTC.

For this clone: The identical CDR3 is also encoded by other nucleotide sequences in the sample. The chain employs TRBV5-5 and TRBJ2-7; D is possibly TRBD2 (7 bases). The V and J ends lost 0 bases and 2 bases respectively, with 15 bases between them. CDR3 length equals 16 residues. Germline V lookup: CDR1 SGHKS, CDR2 YYEKEE (reference sequence). The CDR3: CASSLAGGGGTYEQYF. The CDR3, as DNA: TGTGCCAGCAGCTTGGCTGGGGGAGGGGGAACCTACGAGCAGTACTTC. Full variable domain (missing parts from reference TRBV5-5 and TRBJ2-7): DAGVTQSPTHLIKTRGQQVTLRCSPISGHKSVSWYQQVLGQGPQFIFQYYEKEERGRGNFPDRFSARQFPNYSSELNVNALLLGDSALYLCASSLAGGGGTYEQYFGPGTRLTVT.

This sequence joins TRBV2 and TRBJ1-4; TRBD1 matches 8 bases. Germline CDR1 reads SNHLY; CDR2 reads FYNNEI. The CDR3 loop spans 15 amino acids. J gave up 8 bases and V 2 bases, and 7 bases lay outside the gene matches. The chain's CDR3 is CASSEIRGLNEKLFF. DNA of the CDR3: TGTGCCAGCAGTGAAATCAGGGGGCTAAACGAAAAACTGTTTTTT.

V usage is TRBV12-5 and J usage is TRBJ2-5, with 10 nucleotides matching TRBD1. The V segment lost 2 bases and the J segment 4 bases; nucleotides outside the gene matches: 10. The germline gives CDR1 LGHNT, CDR2 FRNRAP. The CDR3 sequence is 17 residues long. Here the CDR3 DNA reads TGTGCTAGTGGTTTGATTCTCGGGACAGGGGACGGAGAGACCCAGTACTTC. Amino acid sequence: CASGLILGTGDGETQYF. Complete variable domain (other parts from reference TRBV12-5 and TRBJ2-5): DARVTQTPRHKVTEMGQEVTMRCQPILGHNTVFWYRQTMMQGLELLAYFRNRAPLDDSGMPKDRFSAEMPDATLATLKIQPSEPRDSAVYFCASGLILGTGDGETQYFGPGTRLLVL.

The chain links TRBV11-2 to TRBJ2-5; TRBD2 matches at 10 bases. V shed 5 bases and J 2 bases; nucleotides not matched to a gene: 8. This CDR3 is 16 amino acids long. Germline CDR1 and CDR2: SGHAT and FQNNGV. Here the CDR3 DNA reads TGTGCCAGCAGCAAAAGAGGGGGACTAGCGCAAGAGACCCAGTACTTC. Protein: CASSKRGGLAQETQYF. The full variable domain, in which reference TRBV11-2 and TRBJ2-5 provide the parts outside the CDR3, is EAGVAQSPRYKIIEKRQSVAFWCNPISGHATLYWYQQILGQGPKLLIQFQNNGVVDDSQLPKDRFSAERLKGVDSTLKIQPAKLEDSAVYLCASSKRGGLAQETQYFGPGTRLLVL.

The chain is built from TRBV7-2 and TRBJ1-4; possibly TRBD1 for D (6 bases). Germline V gene lookup returns CDR1 SGHTA and CDR2 FQGNSA. This CDR3 is 14 amino acids long. Trimming left V 2 bases short and J 8 bases short, with 12 bases between. The CDR3 here is CASSLWGRGEKLFF. The CDR3 bases are TGTGCCAGCAGCTTATGGGGGCGAGGGGAAAAACTGTTTTTT.

The rearrangement joins TRBV7-8 to TRBJ2-7, with D unclear. Germline assignment: CDR1 SGHVS and CDR2 FQNEAQ. Trimming pared 1 base from V and 3 bases from J, leaving 10 bases between. The CDR3 contains 14 residues. CDR3 in DNA: TGTGCCAGCAGCTTAGTGGCGGAACACTACGAGCAGTACTTC. Translated, it gives CASSLVAEHYEQYF.

This chain uses TRBV10-2 with TRBJ2-7; 9 nucleotides match TRBD1. The CDR3 is made up of 14 amino acids. Germline CDR1 WSHSY, CDR2 SAAADI. With V trimmed by 6 bases and J by 3 bases, 6 bases remained unmatched. CDR3 protein: CASRPGQGVYEQYV. The CDR3 DNA reads TGCGCCAGCAGGCCGGGACAGGGCGTCTACGAGCAGTACGTC.

This chain uses TRBV28 with TRBJ1-1; D gene ambiguous. The germline V gene has CDR1 MDHEN and CDR2 SYDVKM. The V end was cut by 3 bases, the J end by 2 bases, with 13 bases between. The CDR3 consists of 15 residues. CDR3 bases: TGTGCCAGCAGTTTGTTAGGCTCACCCAACACTGAAGCTTTCTTT. It is translated as CASSLLGSPNTEAFF.

This chain uses TRBV5-1 with TRBJ2-7; a weak D match, TRBD1 (5 bases). The CDR3 runs to 13 residues. Germline V gives CDR1 SGHRS, CDR2 YFSETQ. Deletions cut 5 bases from V and 4 bases from J, with 13 bases between. The CDR3 protein is CASRIRTHYEQYF. CDR3 sequence (DNA): TGCGCCAGCAGGATCAGGACACATTACGAGCAGTACTTC.

V and J are TRBV6-5 and TRBJ2-1, with TRBD1 identical over 8 bases. CDR1 is MNHEY and CDR2 is SVGAGI in the germline V gene. The CDR3 loop spans 11 amino acids. With V trimmed by 6 bases and J by 15 bases, 7 bases remained unmatched. The CDR3 bases are TGTGCCAGCAGACTCCGGGACAGGCTGTTCTTC. Protein sequence: CASRLRDRLFF.

The chain has TRBV11-2 and TRBJ2-3, with 9 bases lining up with TRBD2. The CDR3 has 16 amino acids. The V gene end was trimmed by 1 base and the J gene end by 1 base; junction bases not matched to a gene: 3. CDR1 is SGHAT, CDR2 FQNNGV, per germline. The chain's CDR3 is CASSLVAGGGTDTQYF. The CDR3 DNA sequence: TGTGCCAGCAGCTTAGTCGCGGGGGGGGGCACAGATACGCAGTATTTT.

This clone appeared a single time. The chain joins TRBV27 to TRBJ1-5, with D uncertain. The V and J ends lost 10 bases and 3 bases respectively, with 16 bases between them. The CDR3 runs 14 residues. Germline loops: CDR1 MNHEY, CDR2 SMNVEV (reference sequence). CDR3 sequence reads: CATAPGPFNQPQHF. In nucleotides, the CDR3 is TGTGCCACCGCGCCCGGGCCCTTCAATCAGCCCCAGCATTTT.

The chain employs TRBV7-7 and TRBJ2-3; TRBD2 matches at 9 bases. Germline V gene sequence: CDR1 SSHAT, CDR2 FNYEAQ (reference sequence). The length of the CDR3 is 15 residues. V was clipped by 1 base and J by 3 bases; unmatched bases: 2. This chain's CDR3 is CASSLGRGGTDTQYF. CDR3 nucleotides: TGTGCCAGCAGCTTAGGGCGGGGGGGTACAGATACGCAGTATTTT.